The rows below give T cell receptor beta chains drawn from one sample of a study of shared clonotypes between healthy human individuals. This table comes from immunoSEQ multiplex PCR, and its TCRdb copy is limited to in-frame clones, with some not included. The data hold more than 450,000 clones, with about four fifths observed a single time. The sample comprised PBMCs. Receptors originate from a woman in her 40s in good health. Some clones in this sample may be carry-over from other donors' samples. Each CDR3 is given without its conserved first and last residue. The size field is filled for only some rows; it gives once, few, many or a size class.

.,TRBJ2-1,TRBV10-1,ASSESLGLHNEQF
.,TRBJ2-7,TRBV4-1,ASSPLEVWGSYEQY
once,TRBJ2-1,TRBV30,AWSAGTGNNEQF
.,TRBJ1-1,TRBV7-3,ASSGQGNTEAF
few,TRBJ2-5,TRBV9,ASSSSRGGYQETQY
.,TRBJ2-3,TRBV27,ASSTTDTQY
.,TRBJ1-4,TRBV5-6,ASSETTRRTATNEKLF
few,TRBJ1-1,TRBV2,ASSDGTDTEAF
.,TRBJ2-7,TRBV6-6,ASSRDRKGYEQY
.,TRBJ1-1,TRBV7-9,ASSLGTGSGEAF
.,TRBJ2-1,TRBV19,ASSMSGDGEQF
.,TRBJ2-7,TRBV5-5,ASSPAGGYEQY
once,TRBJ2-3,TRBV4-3,ASSQLKLTGTSTTDTQY
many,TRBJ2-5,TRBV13,ASSSHRDRGRETQY
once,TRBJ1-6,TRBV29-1,SVGTGGNSPLH
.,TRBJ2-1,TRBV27,ASSLQGLGGQF
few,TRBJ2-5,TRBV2,ASSPPGLAGVETQY
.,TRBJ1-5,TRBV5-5,ASSLDPHQPQH
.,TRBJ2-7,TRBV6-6,ASSGTYEQY
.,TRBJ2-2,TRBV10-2,ASSVTSGHTGELF
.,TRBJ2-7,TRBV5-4,ASSLGTSGYYEQY
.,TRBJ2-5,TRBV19,ASSIGTSAEETQY
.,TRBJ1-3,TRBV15,ATSRDRARGNTIY
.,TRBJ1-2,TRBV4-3,ASSRLRGSGANYGYT
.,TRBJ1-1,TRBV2,ASGPGGTEAF
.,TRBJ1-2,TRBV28,ASSLVGTAYGYT